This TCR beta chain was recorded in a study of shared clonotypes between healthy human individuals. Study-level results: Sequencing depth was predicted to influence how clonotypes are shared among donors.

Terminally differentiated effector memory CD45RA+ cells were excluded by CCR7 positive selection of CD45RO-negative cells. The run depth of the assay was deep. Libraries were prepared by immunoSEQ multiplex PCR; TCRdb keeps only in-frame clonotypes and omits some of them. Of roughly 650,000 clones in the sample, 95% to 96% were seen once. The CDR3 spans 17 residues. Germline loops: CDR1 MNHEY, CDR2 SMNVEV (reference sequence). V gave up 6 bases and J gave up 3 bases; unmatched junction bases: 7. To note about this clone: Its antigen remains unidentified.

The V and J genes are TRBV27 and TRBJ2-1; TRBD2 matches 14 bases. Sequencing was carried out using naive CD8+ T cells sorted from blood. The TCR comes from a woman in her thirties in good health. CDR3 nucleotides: TGTGCCAGCAGGTCCGGGACTAGCGGGAGAGTCTACAATGAGCAGTTCTTC. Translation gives CASRSGTSGRVYNEQFF.